The 3 T cell receptor beta chains given below trace back to one sample, sequenced in a study of early T cells in non-severe SARS-CoV-2 infection. TCRdb analysed the 5' RACE reads with MiXCR anew, one entry per CDR3 protein. The table includes 25,000 to 30,000 distinct CDR3 sequences, around 6% detected once. Material: whole blood. Receptor source: an adult who was a healthcare worker with PCR-confirmed SARS-CoV-2 infection or an uninfected control (not recorded which).

This clonotype was counted at least ten times. The V call is TRBV10-3, the J call TRBJ1-2; no reliable D call. CDR1 and CDR2 from the germline V gene are ENHRY and SYGVKD. The CDR3 covers 13 residues. Trimming cost V 2 bases and J 14 bases, with 18 bases left between them. CDR3: CAISEVRQSVRTF. CDR3 coding DNA: TGTGCCATCAGTGAGGTCCGGCAGTCAGTAAGGACCTTC.

In its sample, this clonotype is medium-sized (0.01 to 0.1%). The chain employs TRBV12-3 or TRBV12-4 and TRBJ2-3; D may be TRBD2 (7 bases). Trimming took 6 bases from V and 3 from J, leaving 19 bases between them. The CDR3 loop spans 16 amino acids. CDR3 nucleotide sequence: TGTGCCAGCAGCCCTACGGGGGGCTTAGGGACAGATACGCAGTATTTT. Translation gives CASSPTGGLGTDTQYF.

This clonotype occurred many times. V usage is TRBV25-1 and J usage is TRBJ1-1; D is undetermined. The CDR3 consists of 12 residues. The germline V and J ends were trimmed by 5 bases and 4 bases, with 8 bases remaining between them. Germline-derived CDR1 and CDR2 are MGHDK and SYGVNS. DNA of the CDR3: TGTGCCAGCAGTCCCTATGGCACTGAAGCTTTCTTT. Protein sequence: CASSPYGTEAFF. The full variable domain, completed using reference TRBV25-1 and TRBJ1-1, is EADIYQTPRYLVIGTGKKITLECSQTMGHDKMYWYQQDPGMELHLIHYSYGVNSTEKGDLSSESTVSRIRTEHFPLTLESARPSHTSQYLCASSPYGTEAFFGQGTRLTVV.